Listed here are 4 T cell receptor beta chains from one sample, sequenced in a study of regulatory and conventional T cells in breast cancer. TCRdb processed the PCR reads anew with MiXCR; each CDR3 protein has one entry. The sample shows about 9,600 distinct CDR3 sequences, about 35% of them seen only once. Input material: conventional T cells from blood. Receptors originate from a male donor in good health.

Only a few counts were recorded for this clonotype. This chain uses TRBV6-5 with TRBJ2-7, with TRBD1 matching over 7 bases. After removal of 0 bases from V and 3 bases from J, the junction contained 8 bases not matched to a gene. The CDR3 is made up of 16 amino acids. Germline V gene sequence: CDR1 MNHEY, CDR2 SVGAGI. The CDR3 DNA reads as TGTGCCAGCAGTTACTCGTCGGCAGGGGGACACTACGAGCAGTACTTC. This codes for CASSYSSAGGHYEQYF.

The table lists this clonotype with a few counts. The V gene is TRBV5-1, the J gene TRBJ2-5; D may be TRBD1 (5 bases). Trimming pared 4 bases from V and 0 bases from J, leaving 13 bases between. Germline V gives CDR1 SGHRS, CDR2 YFSETQ. The CDR3 sequence is 15 residues long. The CDR3 bases are TGCGCCAGCAGCAAAACTACAGGTGACCAAGAGACCCAGTACTTC. The encoded protein is CASSKTTGDQETQYF.

This clonotype was detected only a few times. The chain is built from TRBV6-2 or TRBV6-3 and TRBJ1-4; no clear D. CDR1 and CDR2 (germline): MNHEY, SVGEGT. The CDR3 runs to 14 residues. The germline V and J ends were trimmed by 4 bases and 4 bases, with 10 bases remaining between them. DNA of the CDR3: TGTGCCAGCAGTTGGTCCGGATTTAATGAAAAACTGTTTTTT. This codes for CASSWSGFNEKLFF.

The chain joins TRBV7-9 to TRBJ1-6; the match to TRBD1 covers 7 bases. With 1 base clipped from V and 9 bases from J, the junction kept 6 bases outside the gene matches. In germline, CDR1 is SEHNR, CDR2 FQNEAQ (reference sequence). The CDR3 sequence is 15 residues long. CDR3: CASSLGGGEISPLHF. CDR3 DNA: TGTGCCAGCAGCTTAGGAGGGGGCGAAATTTCACCCCTCCACTTT.